The 31 T cell receptor beta chains in this list originate from one sample, sequenced in a study of T cell responses to AZD1222 COVID-19 vaccine. TCRdb's copy holds only in-frame clones and misses some; the assay was immunoSEQ multiplex PCR. The sample has some 47,000 clones, 87% seen once. The source material was peripheral blood, sampled 28 days after the second AZD1222 dose. Receptor source: an adult who received the AZD1222 COVID-19 vaccine.

In regard to this clone: Distinct nucleotide sequences in the sample also encode this CDR3. This sequence joins TRBV19 and TRBJ1-1, with a tentative D call TRBD1 (6 bases). V lost 3 bases and J 1 base, leaving 9 bases between the germline ends. Per germline, CDR1 LNHDA and CDR2 SQIVND (reference sequence). This CDR3 comprises 14 residues. Here the CDR3 DNA reads TGTGCCAGTAGTATCGGGGGGCAGAACACTGAAGCTTTCTTT. It translates to CASSIGGQNTEAFF.

The CDR3 spells CAIFIPRPGSGSTQYF. In nucleotides, the CDR3 is TGTGCCATCTTCATCCCCCGACCAGGGTCTGGATCTACGCAGTATTTT. V usage is TRBV19 and J usage is TRBJ2-3; TRBD1 might be the D (5 bases). CDR3 length equals 16 residues. In germline, CDR1 is LNHDA, CDR2 SQIVND (reference sequence). Trimming shortened V by 10 bases and J by 8 bases, and 28 bases separated the two germline ends.

The rearrangement joins TRBV3-1 (or the pseudogene TRBV3-2) to TRBJ1-1, with D hard to call. CDR1 LGHDT and CDR2 YNNKEL come from the germline V gene (reference sequence). Between the trimmed V and J ends, which lost 1 base and 8 bases, there was a span of 14 bases. CDR3 length: 14 residues. The CDR3 DNA reads TGTGCCAGCAGCCAAGTCGCCAGCCTGACGGAAGCTTTCTTT. This gives the protein CASSQVASLTEAFF.

J is TRBJ1-2 and V is TRBV14; 8 positions agree with TRBD1. Germline CDR1 and CDR2: SGHDN and FVKESK. V shed 4 bases and J 4 bases; nucleotides not matched to a gene: 8. This CDR3 contains 15 residues. The CDR3 loop is CASSPRQGRGYGYTF. CDR3 DNA sequence: TGTGCCAGCAGCCCCCGACAGGGGCGCGGCTATGGCTACACCTTC.

The chain is built from TRBV28 and TRBJ1-1; tentatively, D is TRBD1 (6 bases). Trimming shortened V by 2 bases and J by 6 bases, and 13 bases separated the two germline ends. CDR1 is MDHEN, CDR2 SYDVKM, per germline. The length of the CDR3 is 14 residues. CDR3 sequence reads: CASSLSHRAAEAFF. The CDR3 nucleotides read TGTGCCAGCAGTTTAAGTCACAGGGCGGCTGAAGCTTTCTTT.

This chain uses TRBV20-1 with TRBJ2-3; 13 bases fit TRBD2. This CDR3 is built from 16 residues. CDR1 is DFQATT and CDR2 is SNEGSKA in the germline V gene (reference sequence). J was trimmed by 4 bases and V by 3 bases; bases with no gene match: 7. CDR3 sequence: CSASRTSGSLADTQYF. CDR3 DNA: TGCAGTGCTAGTAGGACTAGCGGGAGTTTGGCAGATACGCAGTATTTT.

The rearrangement uses TRBV11-2 and TRBJ1-1; D is undetermined. There are 14 residues in the CDR3. Trimming cost V 0 bases and J 8 bases, with 13 bases left between them. Germline loops: CDR1 SGHAT, CDR2 FQNNGV. The CDR3: CASSLDPTAWEAFF. In DNA form, the CDR3 reads TGTGCCAGCAGCTTAGATCCAACAGCCTGGGAAGCTTTCTTT.

V usage is TRBV9 and J usage is TRBJ2-1, with 7 bases aligning to TRBD1. This CDR3 spans 14 amino acids. After removal of 0 bases from V and 9 bases from J, the junction contained 6 bases not matched to a gene. Looked up from germline, CDR1 is SGDLS and CDR2 is YYNGEE. CDR3 in amino acids: CASSVGLGGGEQFF. CDR3 in DNA: TGTGCCAGCAGCGTAGGGCTAGGGGGCGGTGAGCAGTTCTTC.

This chain links TRBV6-6 with TRBJ2-7, with a tentative D call TRBD2 (5 bases). Trimming took off 4 bases at V and 1 base at J, with 8 bases between the two ends. The germline gives CDR1 MNHNY, CDR2 SVGAGI (reference sequence). The CDR3 consists of 13 residues. The CDR3 spells CASSSERSYEQYF. CDR3 DNA: TGTGCCAGCAGTTCCGAGCGGTCCTACGAGCAGTACTTC.

This clone appeared a single time. The chain combines TRBV19 with TRBJ1-5; D is possibly TRBD1 (5 bases). Germline values: CDR1 LNHDA, CDR2 SQIVND (reference sequence). Between the trimmed V and J ends, which lost 3 bases and 9 bases, there was a span of 12 bases. The CDR3 contains 13 residues. CDR3 sequence (DNA): TGTGCCAGTAGTATGGGCAGGGAAGGGCCCCAGCATTTT. This translates into CASSMGREGPQHF.

The rearrangement uses TRBV28 and TRBJ2-6; the D gene is possibly TRBD1 (6 bases). Trimming shortened V by 5 bases and J by 4 bases, and 9 bases separated the two germline ends. The CDR3 consists of 14 residues. The germline CDR1 and CDR2 sequences are MDHEN and SYDVKM. CDR3 nucleotide sequence: TGTGCCAGCAGTCAGGGGCCCGGGGCCAACGTCCTGACTTTC. Protein product: CASSQGPGANVLTF.

The chain uses TRBV15 and TRBJ2-1; the match to TRBD2 covers 13 bases. The CDR3 totals 17 residues. J lost 6 bases, V lost 3 bases, and 8 bases had no gene match. The germline V gene has CDR1 LNHNV and CDR2 YYDKDF (reference sequence). CDR3 region: CATSRDRTSGRGNEQFF. The CDR3 DNA reads as TGTGCCACCAGCAGGGACCGGACTAGCGGGAGAGGCAATGAGCAGTTCTTC.

The genes are TRBV27 and TRBJ2-1, with 15 bases identical to TRBD2. V lost 2 bases and J lost 4; bases outside the gene matches: 18. The CDR3 contains 22 residues. Per germline, CDR1 MNHEY and CDR2 SMNVEV (reference sequence). The CDR3 loop is CASSLALRTSGRASSSYNEQFF. The CDR3 DNA reads as TGTGCCAGCAGTTTAGCGTTAAGGACTAGCGGGAGGGCGTCATCGTCGTACAATGAGCAGTTCTTC.

The rearrangement joins TRBV7-9 to TRBJ1-1; 10 positions agree with TRBD1. The CDR3 contains 14 residues. After removal of 4 bases from V and 4 bases from J, the junction contained 3 bases not matched to a gene. Germline V gene data show CDR1 as SEHNR and CDR2 as FQNEAQ (reference sequence). The CDR3 DNA follows: TGTGCCAGCAGCTGGGACAGGGGATCCACTGAAGCTTTCTTT. Translation gives CASSWDRGSTEAFF.

In regard to this clone: One junction end does not reproduce the germline sequence, and a read error may be involved. The chain links TRBV6-5 to TRBJ1-3; D unclear. Germline assignment: CDR1 MNHEY and CDR2 SVGAGI. The CDR3 is 13 residues long. The DNA of the CDR3 is TGTGCCAGCTGTTACCGCTCTGGAAACACCATATATTTT. Protein: CASCYRSGNTIYF.

The V gene is TRBV14, the J gene TRBJ2-2, with D hard to call. CDR3 length: 11 amino acids. The germline CDR1 and CDR2 sequences are SGHDN and FVKESK. The germline V and J ends were trimmed by 2 bases and 8 bases, with 3 bases remaining between them. CDR3 residues: CASSQSGELFF. The CDR3 DNA is TGTGCCAGCAGCCAATCGGGGGAGCTGTTTTTT.

The chain is built from TRBV29-1 and TRBJ2-1; a weak D match, TRBD1 (6 bases). CDR3 length: 15 amino acids. V lost 7 bases, J lost 0 bases, and 16 bases lay in between. Germline V gives CDR1 SQVTM, CDR2 ANQGSEA. CDR3 amino acids: CSEGDLQSSYNEQFF. In DNA form, the CDR3 reads TGCAGCGAGGGGGACCTACAGAGCTCCTACAATGAGCAGTTCTTC.

A few counts support this clone. CDR3 bases: TGCGCCAGCAGCTTCTTGGCCGGAGATAACACTGAAGCTTTCTTT. It is translated as CASSFLAGDNTEAFF. The chain uses TRBV5-1 and TRBJ1-1; D gene ambiguous. The V end was cut by 2 bases, the J end by 2 bases, with 13 bases between. The length of the CDR3 is 15 residues. CDR1 is SGHRS, CDR2 YFSETQ, per germline.

The rearrangement links TRBV2 to TRBJ1-2, with D possibly TRBD1 on 5 matching bases. Germline lookup yields CDR1 SNHLY and CDR2 FYNNEI. The V end lost 5 bases, the J end lost 5 bases, and 18 bases lay between the germline ends. CDR3 length: 15 residues. CDR3 amino acids: CASSPDSGFGYGYTF. CDR3 DNA: TGTGCCAGCAGTCCCGACAGCGGTTTTGGGTATGGCTACACCTTC. The whole variable domain, remainder taken from reference TRBV2 and TRBJ1-2, is EPEVTQTPSHQVTQMGQEVILRCVPISNHLYFYWYRQILGQKVEFLVSFYNNEISEKSEIFDDQFSVERPDGSNFTLKIRSTKLEDSAMYFCASSPDSGFGYGYTFGSGTRLTVV.

This clone has a single count. This rearrangement joins TRBV5-4 to TRBJ1-1; 12 nucleotides align to TRBD1. CDR1 SGHNT and CDR2 YYREEE come from the germline V gene (reference sequence). The V and J ends lost 4 bases and 7 bases, in that order; junction bases with no gene match: 8. The CDR3 is 15 amino acids. The CDR3 protein is CASSPGDRGRIEAFF. The DNA of the CDR3 is TGTGCCAGCAGCCCGGGGGACAGGGGGCGAATTGAAGCTTTCTTT.

CDR3 nucleotide sequence: TGTGCCAGCAGCCCCCCCAGGGGGAACACCGGGGAGCTGTTTTTT. As protein: CASSPPRGNTGELFF. The V and J genes are TRBV7-6 and TRBJ2-2; D is possibly TRBD1 (6 bases). Trimming left V 5 bases short and J 1 base short, with 11 bases between. The CDR3 loop spans 15 amino acids. Germline V gene data show CDR1 as SGHVS and CDR2 as FNYEAQ.

The V and J genes are TRBV5-1 and TRBJ1-1; a possible D gene is TRBD1 (5 bases). The CDR3 length is 11 residues. V lost 6 bases and J lost 12, with 15 bases in between. Germline V gene sequence: CDR1 SGHRS, CDR2 YFSETQ. Here the CDR3 reads CASTVAGFSFF. CDR3 nucleotide sequence: TGCGCCAGCACCGTTGCAGGGTTTTCTTTCTTT.

This chain uses TRBV3-1 (or the pseudogene TRBV3-2) with TRBJ2-7; maybe TRBD2 (7 bases). The V end was cut by 8 bases, the J end by 1 base, with 12 bases between. Germline V gives CDR1 LGHDT, CDR2 YNNKEL (reference sequence). The CDR3 is 13 amino acids. The CDR3 DNA follows: TGTGCCAGCGGGGGGGCTCCTTCCTACGAGCAGTACTTC. This codes for CASGGAPSYEQYF.

This clone was seen a few times. The chain joins TRBV21-1 to TRBJ2-4; TRBD2, the table's D call, was not compared with the DNA. TRBV21-1 is a pseudogene. There are 18 residues in the CDR3. CDR3 DNA sequence: TGTGCCAGCAGCAAAGGACATCGAACCCTAGCGGGAGAAAACATTCAGTACTTC. Amino acid sequence: CASSKGHRTLAGENIQYF.

The sample holds a few counts of this clone. The chain links TRBV24-1 to TRBJ2-1, with 7 bases fitting TRBD1. The CDR3 runs to 15 residues. Germline trimming cut 4 bases from V and 2 bases from J; bases unmatched to any gene: 4. CDR1 and CDR2 (germline): KGHDR, SFDVKD. The CDR3 DNA reads TGTGCCACCAGTGACTCGGGACAGCCCTACAATGAGCAGTTCTTC. This gives the protein CATSDSGQPYNEQFF.

This clone appeared a single time. The rearrangement joins TRBV30 to TRBJ2-3, with D uncertain. The CDR3 runs 13 residues. Trimming shortened V by 0 bases and J by 2 bases, and 6 bases separated the two germline ends. Germline assignment: CDR1 GTSNPN and CDR2 SVGIG (reference sequence). The CDR3: CAWSVLLTDTQYF. CDR3 DNA sequence: TGTGCCTGGAGTGTACTCCTCACAGATACGCAGTATTTT.

This clone was picked up one time. The chain joins TRBV5-6 to TRBJ1-6; weak D call: TRBD1 (5 bases). Trimming pared 2 bases from V and 2 bases from J, leaving 8 bases between. Germline V gene sequence: CDR1 SGHDT, CDR2 YYEEEE. The CDR3 is made up of 15 amino acids. The CDR3 spells CASSLGGAYNSPLHF. Here the CDR3 DNA reads TGTGCCAGCAGCTTAGGAGGGGCCTATAATTCACCCCTCCACTTT.

V usage is TRBV9 and J usage is TRBJ2-2; D call uncertain. CDR1 SGDLS and CDR2 YYNGEE come from the germline V gene. Between the trimmed V and J ends, which lost 2 bases and 7 bases, there was a span of 12 bases. This CDR3 has 14 residues. CDR3 in amino acids: CASSVFQRDGELFF. As DNA, the CDR3 is TGTGCCAGCAGCGTCTTCCAACGAGACGGGGAGCTGTTTTTT. The variable domain in full, with the rest retrieved from reference TRBV9 and TRBJ2-2, is DSGVTQTPKHLITATGQRVTLRCSPRSGDLSVYWYQQSLDQGLQFLIQYYNGEERAKGNILERFSAQQFPDLHSELNLSSLELGDSALYFCASSVFQRDGELFFGEGSRLTVL.

This chain links TRBV28 with TRBJ1-6; D not resolved. CDR3 size: 14 residues. The germline gives CDR1 MDHEN, CDR2 SYDVKM. V was clipped by 7 bases and J by 7 bases, with 14 bases between them. CDR3 sequence: CASTLGIRNSPLHF. The DNA of the CDR3 is TGTGCCAGCACCCTGGGCATAAGGAATTCACCCCTCCACTTT.

The chain uses TRBV3-1 (or the pseudogene TRBV3-2) and TRBJ2-2; maybe TRBD2 (5 bases). CDR1 and CDR2 from the germline V gene are LGHDT and YNNKEL (reference sequence). This CDR3 contains 15 residues. V lost 6 bases and J lost 1, with 12 bases in between. The CDR3 DNA reads TGTGCCAGCAGGATTACCCGGGGGAACACCGGGGAGCTGTTTTTT. Protein: CASRITRGNTGELFF.

The DNA for the CDR3 is TGTGCCAGCAGCCAAGGAGAGGGCAGGGACTATGGCTACACCTTC. Its translation is CASSQGEGRDYGYTF. The chain employs TRBV3-1 (or the pseudogene TRBV3-2) and TRBJ1-2, with D perhaps matching TRBD1 (5 bases). V was pared by 1 base and J by 3 bases, with 12 bases between. Germline V CDR1 and CDR2: LGHDT, YNNKEL (reference sequence). The CDR3 has 15 amino acids.